This is a list of T cell receptor beta chains from one sample in a study of CD8+ T cells in alopecia areata. Here immunoSEQ multiplex PCR was the method, and the copy in TCRdb shows in-frame clones only, minus some. In the table there are around 180,000 clones, around 60% of which are singletons. This material consisted of CD4+ T cells sorted from blood, taken at roughly week 49, from a patient treated with tofacitinib. The receptors were sampled from a human donor with alopecia areata. Each CDR3 is given without its conserved first and last residue.

v_gene	j_gene	CDR3aa
TRBV7-2	TRBJ2-4	ASSSRTSKNIQY
TRBV29-1	TRBJ2-5	SVGGTETQY
TRBV4-3	TRBJ2-2	ASSPQGTARNTGELF
TRBV15	TRBJ1-5	ATSRAGSHNQPQH
TRBV25-1	TRBJ2-7	ASGNPGGTYEQY
TRBV6-6	TRBJ1-4	ASSPREKLF
TRBV25-1	TRBJ2-7	ASSGSGRAYEQY
TRBV6-4	TRBJ2-6	ASSDSGAGANVLT
TRBV30	TRBJ2-1	AWSVPTSIDEQF
TRBV5-4	TRBJ1-6	ASSSGTGVLPLH
TRBV5-1	TRBJ2-3	ASSLSLGVGTDTQY
TRBV29-1	TRBJ2-3	SVGQGGDTQY
TRBV29-1	TRBJ1-1	SVDRGSNTEAF
TRBV7-3	TRBJ2-6	ASSLTGGRSGANVLT
TRBV29-1	TRBJ1-2	SVEGWGNGYT
TRBV27	TRBJ2-7	ASRGLTYEQY
TRBV29-1	TRBJ1-5	SAGDRAQPQH
TRBV6-1	TRBJ2-5	ASSGTGGAYQETQY
TRBV18	TRBJ2-5	ASTLGTQETQY
TRBV6-5	TRBJ2-1	ASGEAAWVNEQF
TRBV10-3	TRBJ1-1	AISESAGQLNTEAF